A single sample is the source of the 20 T cell receptor beta chains below, sequenced in a study of shared clonotypes between healthy human individuals. Libraries were prepared by immunoSEQ multiplex PCR; TCRdb keeps only in-frame clonotypes and omits some of them. Found here are some 2,100,000 clones, around 93% of them singletons; the top ten hold roughly 1.7%. The naive CD8 population came from CD45RO-negative cells selected for CCR7, without terminally differentiated effector memory CD45RA+ cells. The source material was naive CD8+ T cells from PBMCs. These receptors all stem from a man in his late teens or twenties in good health. Some clones in this sample may be carry-over from other donors' samples.

This chain links TRBV6-1 with TRBJ1-1; D gene unclear. V lost 8 bases, J lost 0 bases, and 10 bases lay in between. Germline CDR1 and CDR2: MNHNS and SASEGT. CDR3 size: 13 residues. CDR3 sequence: CASQGGLNTEAFF. The CDR3 nucleotides read TGTGCCAGCCAAGGAGGGTTGAACACTGAAGCTTTCTTT.

The chain is built from TRBV10-3 and TRBJ2-7; D is possibly TRBD2 (6 bases). The germline V and J ends were trimmed by 4 bases and 3 bases, with 13 bases remaining between them. The CDR3 is made up of 14 amino acids. Germline values: CDR1 ENHRY, CDR2 SYGVKD. This CDR3 is CAISGGDGGYEQYF. The CDR3 DNA reads as TGTGCCATCAGTGGGGGGGACGGAGGCTACGAGCAGTACTTC.

This chain connects TRBV6-1 to TRBJ2-7; D not certain. Deletions cut 5 bases from V and 2 bases from J, with 13 bases between. This CDR3 is 14 amino acids long. CDR1 and CDR2 from the germline V gene are MNHNS and SASEGT. CDR3: CASSYARITYEQYF. The CDR3 coding sequence is TGTGCCAGCAGTTATGCGCGGATTACCTACGAGCAGTACTTC.

As for this clone: Other DNA sequences in the sample encode the same CDR3. The chain joins TRBV5-1 to TRBJ2-1, with D unresolved. V lost 0 bases to trimming and J lost 2 bases, with 9 bases between them. In germline, CDR1 is SGHRS, CDR2 YFSETQ. This CDR3 is 15 amino acids long. This CDR3 reads CASSLAGTPYNEQFF. For the CDR3, the DNA is TGCGCCAGCAGCTTGGCAGGAACGCCCTACAATGAGCAGTTCTTC.

The chain employs TRBV5-1 and TRBJ1-1, with D tentatively TRBD1 (5 bases). The CDR3 is 15 residues long. The V end lost 3 bases, the J end lost 4 bases, and 16 bases lay between the germline ends. Germline V lookup: CDR1 SGHRS, CDR2 YFSETQ. The CDR3 is CASSYGDLQGTEAFF. In nucleotides, the CDR3 is TGCGCCAGCAGCTACGGGGACCTCCAAGGCACTGAAGCTTTCTTT.

The V call is TRBV11-2, the J call TRBJ2-7; possibly TRBD1 for D (5 bases). V lost 5 bases to trimming and J lost 4 bases, with 15 bases between them. The CDR3 spans 14 residues. Per germline, CDR1 SGHAT and CDR2 FQNNGV. CDR3 DNA sequence: TGTGCCAGCAGCCCATCCCAGGGATGGTACGAGCAGTACTTC. The encoded protein is CASSPSQGWYEQYF. The full variable domain, in which reference TRBV11-2 and TRBJ2-7 provide the parts outside the CDR3, is EAGVAQSPRYKIIEKRQSVAFWCNPISGHATLYWYQQILGQGPKLLIQFQNNGVVDDSQLPKDRFSAERLKGVDSTLKIQPAKLEDSAVYLCASSPSQGWYEQYFGPGTRLTVT.

V gene TRBV5-6 combines with J gene TRBJ2-5, with D uncertain. Trimming shortened V by 3 bases and J by 3 bases, and 12 bases separated the two germline ends. This CDR3 spans 14 amino acids. Germline V lookup: CDR1 SGHDT, CDR2 YYEEEE. CDR3 coding DNA: TGTGCCAGCAGCTCCCCGGTGGGAAAAGAGACCCAGTACTTC. Amino acid sequence: CASSSPVGKETQYF.

The gene calls are TRBV2 and TRBJ1-2, with D uncertain. CDR3 length: 15 amino acids. Per germline, CDR1 SNHLY and CDR2 FYNNEI. Between the trimmed V and J ends, which lost 7 bases and 4 bases, there was a span of 19 bases. CDR3 protein: CASTLGGRGIYGYTF. The CDR3 DNA reads TGTGCCAGCACCCTTGGAGGGCGAGGGATCTATGGCTACACCTTC.

The chain links TRBV7-9 to TRBJ2-2, with TRBD1 matching 7 bases. The CDR3 contains 14 residues. From germline, CDR1 is SEHNR and CDR2 FQNEAQ (reference sequence). V shed 4 bases, J shed 3 bases, and the junction held 2 bases outside the gene matches. The CDR3 reads CASSYRGDTGELFF. CDR3 coding DNA: TGTGCCAGCAGCTACAGGGGCGACACCGGGGAGCTGTTTTTT.

J is TRBJ1-2 and V is TRBV6-1; TRBD1 is a possible D gene (5 bases). V gave up 2 bases and J gave up 1 base, with 17 bases separating them. The CDR3 covers 17 residues. The germline V gene encodes CDR1 MNHNS and CDR2 SASEGT. The CDR3 nucleotides read TGTGCCAGCAGTGAATACCCGGGACTTCCGCATAACTATGGCTACACCTTC. Protein sequence: CASSEYPGLPHNYGYTF.

As to this clone: Other nucleotide sequences in the sample specify the same CDR3. This rearrangement joins TRBV19 to TRBJ2-2; D is ambiguous. Germline V gene sequence: CDR1 LNHDA, CDR2 SQIVND (reference sequence). The CDR3 totals 14 residues. Trimming pared 2 bases from V and 1 base from J, leaving 5 bases between. The CDR3 DNA follows: TGTGCCAGTAGTATACGAGAGAACACCGGGGAGCTGTTTTTT. This encodes CASSIRENTGELFF. Complete variable domain (other parts from reference TRBV19 and TRBJ2-2): DGGITQSPKYLFRKEGQNVTLSCEQNLNHDAMYWYRQDPGQGLRLIYYSQIVNDFQKGDIAEGYSVSREKKESFPLTVTSAQKNPTAFYLCASSIRENTGELFFGEGSRLTVL.

The chain joins TRBV27 to TRBJ2-7, with D maybe TRBD2 (5 bases). Germline CDR1 is MNHEY and CDR2 is SMNVEV (reference sequence). Trimming stripped 0 bases from V and 4 bases from J, with 10 bases between. This CDR3 has 14 residues. Here the CDR3 reads CASSLSSEGYEQYF. The CDR3 coding sequence is TGTGCCAGCAGTTTATCGTCCGAGGGTTACGAGCAGTACTTC.

This clone was seen only once. The J gene is TRBJ2-7, the V gene TRBV6-5; unclear D gene. V was cut by 0 bases and J by 6 bases, with 15 bases left in between. Germline V CDR1 and CDR2: MNHEY, SVGAGI. CDR3 size: 15 residues. CDR3 DNA: TGTGCCAGCAGTTACTCAACTGGGCGGTTGGGCGAGCAGTACTTC. It encodes CASSYSTGRLGEQYF.

The rearrangement links TRBV19 to TRBJ1-1; D gene unclear. The CDR3 loop spans 15 amino acids. Germline V CDR1 and CDR2: LNHDA, SQIVND (reference sequence). Trimming cost V 5 bases and J 2 bases, with 15 bases left between them. In DNA form, the CDR3 reads TGTGCCAGTAGTCTCCCTAGGGAGGATAACACTGAAGCTTTCTTT. It is translated as CASSLPREDNTEAFF.

This clone was counted only a few times. This sequence joins TRBV5-1 and TRBJ1-1; unclear D gene. V was trimmed by 3 bases and J by 4 bases, leaving 10 bases between them. The germline gives CDR1 SGHRS, CDR2 YFSETQ. The CDR3 sequence is 13 residues long. As DNA, the CDR3 is TGCGCCAGCAGCTCGGGGAGGGCCACTGAAGCTTTCTTT. Amino acids: CASSSGRATEAFF.

This chain's CDR3 is CASSFVYDNQPQHF. For the CDR3, the DNA is TGTGCCAGCAGTTTTGTGTACGACAATCAGCCCCAGCATTTT. The chain employs TRBV27 and TRBJ1-5, with D hard to call. Germline V lookup: CDR1 MNHEY, CDR2 SMNVEV (reference sequence). With 3 bases removed from V and 3 bases from J, the gap between germline ends came to 9 bases. The CDR3 is 14 amino acids.

The chain employs TRBV15 and TRBJ1-5; 8 nucleotides line up with TRBD1. The CDR3 contains 15 residues. CDR1 is LNHNV, CDR2 YYDKDF, per germline (reference sequence). Trimming took 4 bases from V and 6 from J; bases not matched to a gene: 8. DNA of the CDR3: TGTGCCACCAGCATCGGCAGGGGGCGCGGTCAGCCCCAGCATTTT. Translating gives CATSIGRGRGQPQHF.

The CDR3: CASSVRDNYEQYF. The CDR3, as DNA: TGTGCCAGCAGCGTCCGGGACAACTACGAGCAGTACTTC. The rearrangement uses TRBV7-9 and TRBJ2-7; a weak D match, TRBD1 (6 bases). This CDR3 has 13 amino acids. Germline CDR1 and CDR2: SEHNR and FQNEAQ (reference sequence). Trimming pared 5 bases from V and 3 bases from J, leaving 11 bases between.

This clone was observed a handful of times. Additional DNA sequences in this sample encode the identical CDR3. The chain joins TRBV19 to TRBJ1-1; TRBD1 is a possible D gene (6 bases). The V end lost 3 bases, the J end lost 4 bases, and 12 bases lay between the germline ends. The CDR3 is made up of 14 amino acids. CDR1 and CDR2 from the germline V gene are LNHDA and SQIVND (reference sequence). CDR3 sequence (DNA): TGTGCCAGTAGTATCCTACAGGGATCCACTGAAGCTTTCTTT. The encoded protein is CASSILQGSTEAFF. Supplemented by reference TRBV19 and TRBJ1-1, the full variable domain reads DGGITQSPKYLFRKEGQNVTLSCEQNLNHDAMYWYRQDPGQGLRLIYYSQIVNDFQKGDIAEGYSVSREKKESFPLTVTSAQKNPTAFYLCASSILQGSTEAFFGQGTRLTVV.

The chain links TRBV27 to TRBJ2-1; D perhaps matches TRBD2 (7 bases). Germline V gives CDR1 MNHEY, CDR2 SMNVEV (reference sequence). The CDR3 has 13 residues. V was trimmed by 8 bases and J by 4 bases, leaving 12 bases between them. The CDR3 loop is CASGRGGYNEQFF. CDR3 DNA: TGTGCCAGCGGGAGGGGGGGTTACAATGAGCAGTTCTTC.